The rows below give T cell receptor beta chains drawn from one sample of a study of identical twins. One entry per CDR3 protein, called by TCRdb with MiXCR from the 5' RACE reads. The table records 210,000 or so distinct CDR3 sequences, more than 15% of them present only once. The sample was also reused in another study, on T cells expressing NK-cell markers.

The sample was CD8+ T cells sorted from blood. All receptors derive from a young woman in good health. Both conserved end residues are part of each CDR3. Each record gives: CDR3 DNA, CDR3 protein, clone size, J gene, D gene, V gene. D genes are given only for firm matches. Clone size appears in some rows only: once, few, many, or a class for an expanded clone.

cdr3_nt: TGTGCCAGCAGCGTAGGGACTACCAGCACAGATACGCAGTATTTT
cdr3_aa: CASSVGTTSTDTQYF
clone_size: .
j_call: TRBJ2-3
d_call: .
v_call: TRBV9

cdr3_nt: TGTGCCAGCAGCTTATCCCACTTGGGGGGAGCCGTCGGCTACACCTTC
cdr3_aa: CASSLSHLGGAVGYTF
clone_size: .
j_call: TRBJ1-2
d_call: .
v_call: TRBV7-2

cdr3_nt: TGTGCCAGCAGTTACTCATTAGCCCCCTCCTACAATGAGCAGTTCTTC
cdr3_aa: CASSYSLAPSYNEQFF
clone_size: few
j_call: TRBJ2-1
d_call: .
v_call: TRBV6-5

cdr3_nt: TGTGCCACTGGGGACAGGGGATACGAGCAGTACTTC
cdr3_aa: CATGDRGYEQYF
clone_size: .
j_call: TRBJ2-7
d_call: TRBD1
v_call: TRBV15

cdr3_nt: TGTGCCAGCAGTGGGGCCAGCGGGAGGAACTACAATGAGCAGTTCTTC
cdr3_aa: CASSGASGRNYNEQFF
clone_size: .
j_call: TRBJ2-1
d_call: TRBD2
v_call: TRBV12-3/TRBV12-4

cdr3_nt: TGTGCTAGCAGCTTAGCGGGCGGAAGCGAGCAGTACTTC
cdr3_aa: CASSLAGGSEQYF
clone_size: .
j_call: TRBJ2-7
d_call: TRBD2
v_call: TRBV7-7

cdr3_nt: TGCAGCGTTGAGCCTAGCGGGAGTCGGGCAGATACGCAGTATTTT
cdr3_aa: CSVEPSGSRADTQYF
clone_size: .
j_call: TRBJ2-3
d_call: TRBD2
v_call: TRBV29-1

cdr3_nt: TGTGCCAGCGCCCCCGAGGACTACCTCACAGATACGCAGTATTTT
cdr3_aa: CASAPEDYLTDTQYF
clone_size: few
j_call: TRBJ2-3
d_call: .
v_call: TRBV14

cdr3_nt: TGTGCCAGCAGCCACCCGGACACCCCAATGAACACTGAAGCTTTCTTT
cdr3_aa: CASSHPDTPMNTEAFF
clone_size: .
j_call: TRBJ1-1
d_call: .
v_call: TRBV7-9

cdr3_nt: TGCGCCAGCAGCCAAGAACAAGGACAAGAGACCCAGTACTTC
cdr3_aa: CASSQEQGQETQYF
clone_size: few
j_call: TRBJ2-5
d_call: .
v_call: TRBV4-3

cdr3_nt: TGTGCCAGCAGAGAGGGGCCCGATGGCTACACCTTC
cdr3_aa: CASREGPDGYTF
clone_size: many
j_call: TRBJ1-2
d_call: .
v_call: TRBV12-3/TRBV12-4

cdr3_nt: TGTGCCAGCAGCTTAGCGCAGTCAGACCCTGAAGCTTTCTTT
cdr3_aa: CASSLAQSDPEAFF
clone_size: .
j_call: TRBJ1-1
d_call: .
v_call: TRBV7-9

cdr3_nt: TGTGCCAGCAGCCCCCCCCTAGCGGGGGCTCGGGAGCAGTTCTTC
cdr3_aa: CASSPPLAGAREQFF
clone_size: .
j_call: TRBJ2-1
d_call: TRBD2
v_call: TRBV11-2

cdr3_nt: TGTGCCAGCAACCTATGGGGGGGCGTTTGGACTGAAGCTTTCTTT
cdr3_aa: CASNLWGGVWTEAFF
clone_size: .
j_call: TRBJ1-1
d_call: .
v_call: TRBV7-8

cdr3_nt: TGCGCCAGCAGCTTGGAGGTCGTGTGGTGGGAGAGCTCCAATGAGCAGTTCTTC
cdr3_aa: CASSLEVVWWESSNEQFF
clone_size: few
j_call: TRBJ2-1
d_call: .
v_call: TRBV5-1

cdr3_nt: TGTGCCAGCAGCTTTAGTGGGACAGGGATGTATGGCTACACCTTC
cdr3_aa: CASSFSGTGMYGYTF
clone_size: .
j_call: TRBJ1-2
d_call: TRBD1
v_call: TRBV11-2

cdr3_nt: TGTGCCAGCAGCTTAGACGGGGATTTCTACGAGCAGTACTTC
cdr3_aa: CASSLDGDFYEQYF
clone_size: .
j_call: TRBJ2-7
d_call: .
v_call: TRBV7-2

cdr3_nt: TGTGCCAGCAGCCGACTAAACCTTGCGGGACAGGGGAATGAGCAGTTCTTC
cdr3_aa: CASSRLNLAGQGNEQFF
clone_size: .
j_call: TRBJ2-1
d_call: TRBD1
v_call: TRBV7-8

cdr3_nt: TGTGCCAGCAGTTACTCGGGACTAGCGGAGTTCTTC
cdr3_aa: CASSYSGLAEFF
clone_size: .
j_call: TRBJ2-1
d_call: TRBD2
v_call: TRBV6-2/TRBV6-3

cdr3_nt: TGTGCCAGCAGCTCCTTTCTGGGGGGGGAATCCTACGAGCAGTACTTC
cdr3_aa: CASSSFLGGESYEQYF
clone_size: .
j_call: TRBJ2-7
d_call: TRBD2
v_call: TRBV11-2

cdr3_nt: TGTGCCAGCTCCCCCGTATCGAATACTGAAGCTTTCTTT
cdr3_aa: CASSPVSNTEAFF
clone_size: many
j_call: TRBJ1-1
d_call: .
v_call: TRBV6-6

cdr3_nt: TGTGCCAGCAGCTCCTCGACCTCCACAGATACGCAGTATTTT
cdr3_aa: CASSSSTSTDTQYF
clone_size: few
j_call: TRBJ2-3
d_call: .
v_call: TRBV7-2

cdr3_nt: TGTGCCAGCAGCTTAGGAGGGGACAGGGGCGCTGAAGCTTTCTTT
cdr3_aa: CASSLGGDRGAEAFF
clone_size: few
j_call: TRBJ1-1
d_call: TRBD1
v_call: TRBV13

cdr3_nt: TGTGCCAGCAGTTTAATCGGGAACACCGGGGAGCTGTTTTTT
cdr3_aa: CASSLIGNTGELFF
clone_size: .
j_call: TRBJ2-2
d_call: .
v_call: TRBV27

cdr3_nt: TGTGCCAGCAGCGGTTCTAGCGGGGGGCGGGACAATGAGCAGTTCTTC
cdr3_aa: CASSGSSGGRDNEQFF
clone_size: few
j_call: TRBJ2-1
d_call: TRBD2
v_call: TRBV2

cdr3_nt: TGTGCCAGCAGCGCCAATCTTGGTGAGCAGTACTTC
cdr3_aa: CASSANLGEQYF
clone_size: .
j_call: TRBJ2-7
d_call: .
v_call: TRBV9

cdr3_nt: TGTGCCACCAGCAGAGATCTATTCCAGCGTAATGAAAAACTGTTTTTT
cdr3_aa: CATSRDLFQRNEKLFF
clone_size: .
j_call: TRBJ1-4
d_call: .
v_call: TRBV15

cdr3_nt: TGTGCCAGCAGCTTCGTAGGGAAGGGCTACGAGCAGTACTTC
cdr3_aa: CASSFVGKGYEQYF
clone_size: .
j_call: TRBJ2-7
d_call: .
v_call: TRBV11-2

cdr3_nt: TGTGCCAGCAGCTGGACTAGCGGGCCGAGTTACGAGCAGTACTTC
cdr3_aa: CASSWTSGPSYEQYF
clone_size: few
j_call: TRBJ2-7
d_call: TRBD2
v_call: TRBV7-9

cdr3_nt: TGCAGTGCTATCGTCCGGGACCCCTATGGCTACACCTTC
cdr3_aa: CSAIVRDPYGYTF
clone_size: .
j_call: TRBJ1-2
d_call: .
v_call: TRBV20-1

cdr3_nt: TGTGCCAGCAGCCCAGCGGGCAGTCCCTACGAGCAGTACTTC
cdr3_aa: CASSPAGSPYEQYF
clone_size: few
j_call: TRBJ2-7
d_call: .
v_call: TRBV7-9

cdr3_nt: TGTGCCAGCAGCTTAGCGGACAGCTTCCAGGGCGAAAACATTCAGTACTTC
cdr3_aa: CASSLADSFQGENIQYF
clone_size: .
j_call: TRBJ2-4
d_call: .
v_call: TRBV7-9

cdr3_nt: TGTGCCAGCAGACTTGGACAGGGCCGGGACGAGCAGTACTTC
cdr3_aa: CASRLGQGRDEQYF
clone_size: few
j_call: TRBJ2-7
d_call: TRBD1
v_call: TRBV7-2

cdr3_nt: TGTGCCAGCAGCCACCACGGGGCAAGCTCCTACAATGAGCAGTTCTTC
cdr3_aa: CASSHHGASSYNEQFF
clone_size: .
j_call: TRBJ2-1
d_call: .
v_call: TRBV11-2

cdr3_nt: TGTGCCAGCAGGGCCCCTGGGGCCAACGTCCTGACTTTC
cdr3_aa: CASRAPGANVLTF
clone_size: .
j_call: TRBJ2-6
d_call: .
v_call: TRBV27

cdr3_nt: TGCGCCAGCAGCCGTCCCGAGGCGGGAGGGAGTGTTACCGGGGAGCTGTTTTTT
cdr3_aa: CASSRPEAGGSVTGELFF
clone_size: many
j_call: TRBJ2-2
d_call: TRBD2
v_call: TRBV4-3

cdr3_nt: TGCAGCGGGTTGGGAGGGGCCAACGTCCTGACTTTC
cdr3_aa: CSGLGGANVLTF
clone_size: few
j_call: TRBJ2-6
d_call: .
v_call: TRBV29-1

cdr3_nt: TGCGCCAGCAGTGAGTCGCGGCGGTACACAGATAAGCAGTATTTT
cdr3_aa: CASSESRRYTDKQYF
clone_size: .
j_call: TRBJ2-3
d_call: .
v_call: TRBV10-1

cdr3_nt: TGTGCTAGTGGTACACGCCCACAGGGGAACACCGGGGAGCTGTTTTTT
cdr3_aa: CASGTRPQGNTGELFF
clone_size: .
j_call: TRBJ2-2
d_call: .
v_call: TRBV12-5

cdr3_nt: TGTGCCAGCAGTCAACAGGGGTACCAAGAGACCCAGTACTTC
cdr3_aa: CASSQQGYQETQYF
clone_size: many
j_call: TRBJ2-5
d_call: TRBD1
v_call: TRBV12-3/TRBV12-4

cdr3_nt: TGTGCCAGCACTACAGCGACGGCGAAATCGTCGCATGAGCAGTTCTTC
cdr3_aa: CASTTATAKSSHEQFF
clone_size: .
j_call: TRBJ2-1
d_call: .
v_call: TRBV13

cdr3_nt: TGTGCCAGCAGCTTGGGTAAAGATGAGCAGTTCTTC
cdr3_aa: CASSLGKDEQFF
clone_size: few
j_call: TRBJ2-1
d_call: .
v_call: TRBV7-9

cdr3_nt: TGTGCCAGCAGAGGACAGGCCGGTGGCTACACCTTC
cdr3_aa: CASRGQAGGYTF
clone_size: few
j_call: TRBJ1-2
d_call: TRBD1
v_call: TRBV9

cdr3_nt: TGCGCCAGCAGCCAAGCTAGTATAAACGATTATGGCTACACCTTC
cdr3_aa: CASSQASINDYGYTF
clone_size: few
j_call: TRBJ1-2
d_call: .
v_call: TRBV4-1

cdr3_nt: TGCGCCAGCAGCTTGGTCAGGGGAGGGAGCACTGAAGCTTTCTTT
cdr3_aa: CASSLVRGGSTEAFF
clone_size: .
j_call: TRBJ1-1
d_call: .
v_call: TRBV5-1

cdr3_nt: TGTGCTAGTGGTCGATCACTAGAACGTGAGCAGTTCTTC
cdr3_aa: CASGRSLEREQFF
clone_size: few
j_call: TRBJ2-1
d_call: .
v_call: TRBV12-5

cdr3_nt: TGTGCCAGCAGTAGTCTCTTCGGTACGCAGTATTTT
cdr3_aa: CASSSLFGTQYF
clone_size: .
j_call: TRBJ2-3
d_call: .
v_call: TRBV6-2/TRBV6-3

cdr3_nt: TGTGCTAGTGTTAACACCGGGGAGCTGTTTTTT
cdr3_aa: CASVNTGELFF
clone_size: .
j_call: TRBJ2-2
d_call: .
v_call: TRBV12-5

cdr3_nt: TGTGCCATCAGTGGGGGGACAGCCACAGATACGCAGTATTTT
cdr3_aa: CAISGGTATDTQYF
clone_size: many
j_call: TRBJ2-3
d_call: TRBD1
v_call: TRBV10-3

cdr3_nt: TGTGCCAGCAGCTTATGGGGTAATCAGCCCCAGCATTTT
cdr3_aa: CASSLWGNQPQHF
clone_size: many
j_call: TRBJ1-5
d_call: .
v_call: TRBV5-5

cdr3_nt: TGCAGTGCTAGAGAACCAGACTCCGGGGAGCTGTTTTTT
cdr3_aa: CSAREPDSGELFF
clone_size: few
j_call: TRBJ2-2
d_call: .
v_call: TRBV20-1

cdr3_nt: TGTGCCAGCAGTTACTCAGCAGGCTCGCATGAAAAACTGTTTTTT
cdr3_aa: CASSYSAGSHEKLFF
clone_size: few
j_call: TRBJ1-4
d_call: .
v_call: TRBV6-5

cdr3_nt: TGTGCCAGCAGTCCTCCGGGCAAAAACATTCAGTACTTC
cdr3_aa: CASSPPGKNIQYF
clone_size: .
j_call: TRBJ2-4
d_call: .
v_call: TRBV12-3/TRBV12-4

cdr3_nt: TGTGCCTGGAGCCCAACCGGTATCTCTTTCGAGCAGTACTTC
cdr3_aa: CAWSPTGISFEQYF
clone_size: .
j_call: TRBJ2-7
d_call: .
v_call: TRBV30

cdr3_nt: TGTGCCAGCAGCCATTCAGGAACTGAAGCTTTCTTT
cdr3_aa: CASSHSGTEAFF
clone_size: .
j_call: TRBJ1-1
d_call: .
v_call: TRBV7-9

cdr3_nt: TGTGCCAGCAGCTGGACAGGGACGAACACCGGGGAGCTGTTTTTT
cdr3_aa: CASSWTGTNTGELFF
clone_size: .
j_call: TRBJ2-2
d_call: TRBD1
v_call: TRBV6-2/TRBV6-3

cdr3_nt: TGTGCCATAACCTCCGGGACAGCCTACAATGAGCAGTTCTTC
cdr3_aa: CAITSGTAYNEQFF
clone_size: .
j_call: TRBJ2-1
d_call: TRBD1
v_call: TRBV6-1

cdr3_nt: TGTGCCAGCAGCGTGGGTTTGAACCCCTACAATGAGCAGTTCTTC
cdr3_aa: CASSVGLNPYNEQFF
clone_size: .
j_call: TRBJ2-1
d_call: .
v_call: TRBV9

cdr3_nt: TGTGCCAGCAGCTCGGGGGATATTAATCAGCCCCAGCATTTT
cdr3_aa: CASSSGDINQPQHF
clone_size: few
j_call: TRBJ1-5
d_call: .
v_call: TRBV7-6

cdr3_nt: TGTGCCAGCAGCCCCGGGGGGACTAGCTACAATGAGCAGTTCTTC
cdr3_aa: CASSPGGTSYNEQFF
clone_size: .
j_call: TRBJ2-1
d_call: TRBD2
v_call: TRBV9